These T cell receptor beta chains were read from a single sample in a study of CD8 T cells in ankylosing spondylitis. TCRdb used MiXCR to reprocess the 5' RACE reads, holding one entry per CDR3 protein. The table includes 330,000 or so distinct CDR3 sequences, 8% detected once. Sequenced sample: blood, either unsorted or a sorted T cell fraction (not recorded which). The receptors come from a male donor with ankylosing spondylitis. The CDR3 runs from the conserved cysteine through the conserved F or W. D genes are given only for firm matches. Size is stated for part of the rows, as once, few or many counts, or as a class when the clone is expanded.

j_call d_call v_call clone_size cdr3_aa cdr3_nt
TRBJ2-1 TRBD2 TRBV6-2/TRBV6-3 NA CASSYRAGAFYNEQFF TGTGCCAGCAGTTACCGAGCGGGAGCATTCTACAATGAGCAGTTCTTC
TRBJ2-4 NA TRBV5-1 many CASTTGVLVKNIQYF TGCGCCAGCACTACGGGGGTTCTAGTCAAAAACATTCAGTACTTC
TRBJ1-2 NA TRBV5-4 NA CASSLEPAGANYGYTF TGTGCCAGCAGCTTGGAGCCTGCGGGAGCTAACTATGGCTACACCTTC
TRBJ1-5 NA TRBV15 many CATSRVIQGPQHF TGTGCCACCAGCAGAGTGATACAGGGGCCCCAGCATTTT
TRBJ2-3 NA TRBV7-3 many CASSLISGSSDTQYF TGTGCCAGCAGCTTAATCTCAGGGTCCTCAGATACGCAGTATTTT
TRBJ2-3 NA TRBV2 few CASSEATGGTDTQYF TGTGCCAGCAGTGAAGCGACGGGAGGCACAGATACGCAGTATTTT
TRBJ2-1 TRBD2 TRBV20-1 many CSASSTSGYNEQFF TGCAGTGCTAGTTCGACTAGCGGTTACAATGAGCAGTTCTTC
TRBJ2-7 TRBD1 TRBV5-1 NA CASSLDSGGFDEQYF TGCGCCAGCAGCTTGGATTCAGGGGGCTTCGACGAGCAGTACTTC
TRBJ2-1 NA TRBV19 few CASSVRAGIPYNEQFF TGTGCCAGTAGTGTCCGGGCGGGGATCCCATACAATGAGCAGTTCTTC
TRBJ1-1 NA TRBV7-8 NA CASSLGGIEAFF TGTGCCAGCAGCTTAGGAGGGATTGAAGCTTTCTTT
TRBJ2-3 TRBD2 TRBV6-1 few CASRRSSGRTTDTQYF TGTGCCAGCAGACGTTCTAGCGGGAGGACCACAGATACGCAGTATTTT
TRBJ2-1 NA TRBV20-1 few CSARRQGYNEQFF TGCAGTGCTAGAAGGCAGGGTTACAATGAGCAGTTCTTC
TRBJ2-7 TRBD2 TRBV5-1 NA CASTLRGGVEQYF TGCGCCAGCACCTTACGGGGGGGGGTCGAGCAGTACTTC
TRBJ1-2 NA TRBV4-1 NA CASSSPRKGYYGYTF TGCGCCAGCAGCTCCCCACGGAAGGGTTACTATGGCTACACCTTC
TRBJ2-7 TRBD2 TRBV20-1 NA CCALSGLAGGDTYEQYF TGCTGTGCTCTGTCCGGACTAGCGGGTGGAGATACCTACGAGCAGTACTTC
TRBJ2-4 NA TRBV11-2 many CASSLRSGGNIQYF TGTGCCAGCAGCCTCCGTTCGGGCGGGAACATTCAGTACTTC
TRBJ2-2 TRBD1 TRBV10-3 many CAISEDRGYTGELFF TGTGCCATCAGTGAGGACAGGGGCTACACCGGGGAGCTGTTTTTT